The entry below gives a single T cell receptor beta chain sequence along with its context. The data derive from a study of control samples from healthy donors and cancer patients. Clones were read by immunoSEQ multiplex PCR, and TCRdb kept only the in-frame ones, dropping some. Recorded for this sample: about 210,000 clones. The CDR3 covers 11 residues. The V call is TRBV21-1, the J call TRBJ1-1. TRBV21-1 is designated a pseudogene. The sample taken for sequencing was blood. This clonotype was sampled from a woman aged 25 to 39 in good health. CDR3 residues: CAVNLNTEAFF. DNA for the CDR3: TGTGCCGTGAACCTGAACACTGAAGCTTTCTTT.